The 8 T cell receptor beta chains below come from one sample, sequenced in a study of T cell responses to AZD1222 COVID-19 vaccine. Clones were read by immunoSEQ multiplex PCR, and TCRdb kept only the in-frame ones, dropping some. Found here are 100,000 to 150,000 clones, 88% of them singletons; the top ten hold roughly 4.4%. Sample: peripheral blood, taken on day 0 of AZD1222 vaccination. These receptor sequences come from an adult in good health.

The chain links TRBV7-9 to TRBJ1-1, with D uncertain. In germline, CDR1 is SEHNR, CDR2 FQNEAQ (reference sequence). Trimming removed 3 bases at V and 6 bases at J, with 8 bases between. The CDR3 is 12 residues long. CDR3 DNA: TGTGCCAGCAGCTTGCCTCTGCCTGAAGCTTTCTTT. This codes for CASSLPLPEAFF.

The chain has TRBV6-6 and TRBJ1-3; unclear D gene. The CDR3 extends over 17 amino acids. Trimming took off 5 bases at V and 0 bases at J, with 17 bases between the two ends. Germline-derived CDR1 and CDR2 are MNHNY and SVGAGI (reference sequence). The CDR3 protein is CASSPRVLPSSGNTIYF. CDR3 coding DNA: TGTGCCAGCAGTCCCCGGGTCCTGCCCAGCTCTGGAAACACCATATATTTT.

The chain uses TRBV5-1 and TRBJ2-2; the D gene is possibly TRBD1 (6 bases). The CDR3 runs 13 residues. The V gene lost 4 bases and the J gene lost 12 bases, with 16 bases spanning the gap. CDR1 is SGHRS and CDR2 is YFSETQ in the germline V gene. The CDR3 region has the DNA TGCGCCAGCAGCCCTGGACAGAAAAGGCAGCTGTTTTTT. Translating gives CASSPGQKRQLFF.

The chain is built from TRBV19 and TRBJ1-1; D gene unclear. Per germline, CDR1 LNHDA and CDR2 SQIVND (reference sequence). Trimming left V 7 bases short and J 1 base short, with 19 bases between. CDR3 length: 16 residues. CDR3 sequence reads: CASKDFPDLGNTEAFF. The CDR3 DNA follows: TGTGCCAGTAAAGACTTCCCGGACCTGGGGAACACTGAAGCTTTCTTT.

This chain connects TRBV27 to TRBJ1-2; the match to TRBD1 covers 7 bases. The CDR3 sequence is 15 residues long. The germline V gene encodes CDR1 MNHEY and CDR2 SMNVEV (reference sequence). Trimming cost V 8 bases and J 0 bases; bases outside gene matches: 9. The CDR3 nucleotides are TGTGCCAGCCGGGACAGCGTAACAGCTAACTATGGCTACACCTTC. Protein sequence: CASRDSVTANYGYTF.

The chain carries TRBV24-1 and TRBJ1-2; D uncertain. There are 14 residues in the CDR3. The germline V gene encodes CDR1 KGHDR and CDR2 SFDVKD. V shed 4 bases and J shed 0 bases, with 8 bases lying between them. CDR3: CATSDRRTNYGYTF. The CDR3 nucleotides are TGTGCCACCAGTGACCGACGGACTAACTATGGCTACACCTTC.

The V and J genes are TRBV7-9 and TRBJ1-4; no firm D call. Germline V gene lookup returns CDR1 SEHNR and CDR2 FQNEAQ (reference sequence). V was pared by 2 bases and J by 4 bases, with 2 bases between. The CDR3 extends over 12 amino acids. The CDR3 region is CASSLFNEKLFF. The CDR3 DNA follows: TGTGCCAGCAGCTTATTTAATGAAAAACTGTTTTTT.

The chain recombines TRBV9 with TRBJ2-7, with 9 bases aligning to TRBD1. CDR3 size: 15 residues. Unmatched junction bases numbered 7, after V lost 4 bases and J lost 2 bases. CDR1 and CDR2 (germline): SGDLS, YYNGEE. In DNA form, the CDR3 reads TGTGCCAGCAGCTCTCGGGACAGGGACACCTACGAGCAGTACTTC. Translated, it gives CASSSRDRDTYEQYF. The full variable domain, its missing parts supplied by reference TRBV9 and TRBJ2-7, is DSGVTQTPKHLITATGQRVTLRCSPRSGDLSVYWYQQSLDQGLQFLIQYYNGEERAKGNILERFSAQQFPDLHSELNLSSLELGDSALYFCASSSRDRDTYEQYFGPGTRLTVT.